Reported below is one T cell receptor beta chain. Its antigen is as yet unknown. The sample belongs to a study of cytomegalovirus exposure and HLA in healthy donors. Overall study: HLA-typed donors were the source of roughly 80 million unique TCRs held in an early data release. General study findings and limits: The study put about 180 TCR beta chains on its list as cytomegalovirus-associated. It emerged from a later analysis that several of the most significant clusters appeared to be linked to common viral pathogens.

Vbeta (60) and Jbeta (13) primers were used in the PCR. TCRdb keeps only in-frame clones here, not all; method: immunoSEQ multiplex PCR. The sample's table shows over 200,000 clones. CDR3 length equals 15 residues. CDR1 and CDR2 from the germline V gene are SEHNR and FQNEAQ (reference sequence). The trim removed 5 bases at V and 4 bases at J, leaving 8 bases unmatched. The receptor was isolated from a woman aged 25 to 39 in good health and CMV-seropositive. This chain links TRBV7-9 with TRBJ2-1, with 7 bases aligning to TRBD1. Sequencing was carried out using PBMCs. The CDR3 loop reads CASSHRDSGYNEQFF. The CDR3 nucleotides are TGTGCCAGCAGCCACCGGGACAGTGGGTACAATGAGCAGTTCTTC.